The rows below give T cell receptor beta chains drawn from one sample of a study of T-cell reconstitution after alpha-beta-depleted transplantation in children. TCRdb passed the PCR reads through MiXCR, listing each CDR3 protein once. The data contain roughly 610,000 distinct CDR3 sequences, about 10% of them singletons. The sequenced sample was PBMCs from the stem cell graft donor, obtained from the stem cell graft. The receptors were gathered from a human donor who donated a stem cell graft to a child with acute myeloid leukemia. CDR3s leave out the opening cysteine and the closing phenylalanine or tryptophan.

length: 13; V: TRBV7-2; CDR3: ASSYAGGPTDTQY
length: 10; V: TRBV10-3; CDR3: AISSGGETQY
length: 15; V: TRBV4-3; CDR3: ASSQDLPGLAGGRLF
length: 12; V: TRBV29-1; CDR3: SVEVGQVSYEQY
length: 14; V: TRBV18; CDR3: ASSPRQLSSGNTIY
length: 10; V: TRBV6-1; CDR3: AGSYGQAEQY
length: 12; V: TRBV27; CDR3: ASSPAGGPGEQF
length: 14; V: TRBV4-3; CDR3: ASSRTTGSSTDTQY
length: 11; V: TRBV7-2; CDR3: ASSLEWNYEQY
length: 13; V: TRBV20-1; CDR3: SARDMRASYNEQF
length: 11; V: TRBV27; CDR3: ASSLRAWETQY
length: 16; V: TRBV11-1; CDR3: ASSPPGHTTEITGELF
length: 12; V: TRBV7-2; CDR3: ASSYWTIGYEQY
length: 13; V: TRBV20-1; CDR3: SAPQPRGDSPKQY
length: 11; V: TRBV2; CDR3: ASSPREGSEQF
length: 12; V: TRBV5-1; CDR3: ASSLVGSNQPQH
length: 13; V: TRBV12-3/TRBV12-4; CDR3: ASRGTGDKYNEQF
length: 14; V: TRBV7-2; CDR3: ASSASRDSSTDTQY
length: 15; V: TRBV7-8; CDR3: ASSLGRARSRGYEQY
length: 13; V: TRBV4-2; CDR3: ASSQARGWENTIY
length: 11; V: TRBV19; CDR3: ASTYRDYNEQF
length: 14; V: TRBV15; CDR3: ATSRVGFPPGNTIY